This paragraph reports one T cell receptor (beta chain). Its matching antigen is unknown. The PCR used 60 Vbeta and 13 Jbeta primers. The assay was immunoSEQ multiplex PCR, and TCRdb's table has in-frame clones only and misses some. The sample records roughly 140,000 clones, roughly 80% being singletons. In germline, CDR1 is SGHRS, CDR2 YFSETQ. J lost 5 bases, V lost 0 bases, and 4 bases had no gene match. The CDR3 sequence is 14 residues long. These data are taken from a study of cytomegalovirus exposure and HLA in healthy donors. General study points: Accounts indicate the classifier identified cytomegalovirus status with strong specificity and sensitivity.

The clonotype comes from a woman between 35 and 50 years old in good health and CMV-seropositive. V and J are TRBV5-1 and TRBJ1-1, with TRBD1 matching 7 bases. The sequenced material came from PBMCs. The DNA of the CDR3 is TGCGCCAGCAGCTTGGAGGGGGCGCAGACTGAAGCTTTCTTT. Encoded protein: CASSLEGAQTEAFF.